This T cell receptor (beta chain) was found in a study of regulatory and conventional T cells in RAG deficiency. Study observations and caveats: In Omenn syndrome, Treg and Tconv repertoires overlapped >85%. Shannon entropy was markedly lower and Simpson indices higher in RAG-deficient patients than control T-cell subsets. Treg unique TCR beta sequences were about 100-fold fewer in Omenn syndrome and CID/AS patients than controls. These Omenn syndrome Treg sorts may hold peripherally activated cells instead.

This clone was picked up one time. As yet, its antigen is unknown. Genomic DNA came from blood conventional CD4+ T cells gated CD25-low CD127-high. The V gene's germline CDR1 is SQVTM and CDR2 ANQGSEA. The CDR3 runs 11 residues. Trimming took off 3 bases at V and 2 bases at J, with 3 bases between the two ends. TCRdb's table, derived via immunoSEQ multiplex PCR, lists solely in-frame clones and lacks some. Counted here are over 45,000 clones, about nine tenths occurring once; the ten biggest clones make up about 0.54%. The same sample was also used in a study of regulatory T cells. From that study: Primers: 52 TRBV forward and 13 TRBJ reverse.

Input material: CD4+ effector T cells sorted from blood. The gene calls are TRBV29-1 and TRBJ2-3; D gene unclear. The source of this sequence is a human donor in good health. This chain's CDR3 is CSVEDTDTQYF. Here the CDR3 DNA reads TGCAGCGTTGAGGACACAGATACGCAGTATTTT.